Given below is one TCR beta chain in context. The antigen remains unidentified. This CDR3 has 18 amino acids. CDR1 is SGHNT and CDR2 is YYREEE in the germline V gene (reference sequence). Trimming at V came to 0 bases and at J to 7 bases, leaving 16 bases not matched to a gene. The data derive from a study of T cells in localized non-small cell lung cancer. Study findings and constraints: Blood T cell density predicted longer survival; adjacent-lung clonality, shorter.

The assay was immunoSEQ multiplex PCR, and TCRdb's table has in-frame clones only and misses some. This table has about 40,000 clones, 81% appearing once. This TCR derives from a male donor at least 60 years old with stage II lung adenocarcinoma. Sequences were derived from peripheral blood mononuclear cells, sampled before any cancer treatment. The V gene is TRBV5-4, the J gene TRBJ1-2; 9 bases line up with TRBD1. The CDR3 DNA follows: TGTGCCAGCAGCTTGGTTGGTCGGGACAGGGCAATTAGGCCTGGCTACACCTTC. Translated, it gives CASSLVGRDRAIRPGYTF.